Listed here is a single T cell receptor (beta chain). The germline CDR1 and CDR2 sequences are MNHEY and SVGEGT. This CDR3 contains 17 residues. V dropped 4 bases and J dropped 9; count of bases not matched to a gene: 13. The entry originates in a study of blood T cell repertoires in COVID-19. At the level of the study: The origin of the acute and convalescent COVID-19 samples was the United States, Italy and Spain. PBMCs, B-cell-depleted T cells, or T cells were the source of the cDNA or gDNA that made up the material.

The authors' processing: Nucleated cell number was recorded as an estimate derived from reference gene primer amplification. Sequencing was performed with immunoSEQ multiplex PCR; in TCRdb, only in-frame clones are kept and a portion is missing. V and J calls and clone size are as listed in that table; D and trimming were resolved from the DNA. The sample records some 200,000 clones, 80% to 85% being singletons. The V call is TRBV6-2 or TRBV6-3, the J call TRBJ2-1; 12 bases map to TRBD2. Material: peripheral blood. The sequence came from an older woman with COVID-19, enrolled during active disease. In DNA form, the CDR3 reads TGTGCCAGCAGTTCGCTAGCGGGAGGGCATTTTGAGTCTGAGCAGTTCTTC. Its translation is CASSSLAGGHFESEQFF.